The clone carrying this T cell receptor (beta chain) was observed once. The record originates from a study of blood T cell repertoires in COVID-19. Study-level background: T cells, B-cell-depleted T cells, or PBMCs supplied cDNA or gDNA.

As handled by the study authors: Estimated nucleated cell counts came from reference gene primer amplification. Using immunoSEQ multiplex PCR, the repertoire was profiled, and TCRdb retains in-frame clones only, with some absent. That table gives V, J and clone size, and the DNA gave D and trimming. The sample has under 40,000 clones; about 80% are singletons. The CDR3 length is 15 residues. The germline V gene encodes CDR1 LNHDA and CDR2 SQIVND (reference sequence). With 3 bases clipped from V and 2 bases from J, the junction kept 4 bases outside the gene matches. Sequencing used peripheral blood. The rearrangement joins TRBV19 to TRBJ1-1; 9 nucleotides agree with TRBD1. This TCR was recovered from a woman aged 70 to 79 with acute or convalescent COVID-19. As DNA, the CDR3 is TGTGCCAGTAGTATCGGGACAGGGTCAAACACTGAAGCTTTCTTT. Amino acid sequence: CASSIGTGSNTEAFF.